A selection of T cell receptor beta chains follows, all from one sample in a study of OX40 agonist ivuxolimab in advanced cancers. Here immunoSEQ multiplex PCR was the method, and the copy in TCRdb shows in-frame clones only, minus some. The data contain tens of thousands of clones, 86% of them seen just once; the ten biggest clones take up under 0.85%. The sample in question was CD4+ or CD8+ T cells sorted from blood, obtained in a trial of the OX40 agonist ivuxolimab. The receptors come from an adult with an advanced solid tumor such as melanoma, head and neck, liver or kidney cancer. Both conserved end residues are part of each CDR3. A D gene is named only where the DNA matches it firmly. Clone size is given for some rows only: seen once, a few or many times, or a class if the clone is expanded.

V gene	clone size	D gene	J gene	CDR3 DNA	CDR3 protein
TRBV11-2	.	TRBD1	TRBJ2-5	TGTGCCAGCAGCTTCCAGGGGGCGTTCAGAGAGACCCAGTACTTC	CASSFQGAFRETQYF
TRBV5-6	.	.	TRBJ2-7	TGTGCCAGCAGCCTGCTCCGGCAGGGCTTGGACGAGCAGTACTTC	CASSLLRQGLDEQYF
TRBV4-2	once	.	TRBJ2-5	TGTGCCAGCAGCCCTTTGAAGCCGGAGGGCCGGGGGACCCAGTACTTC	CASSPLKPEGRGTQYF
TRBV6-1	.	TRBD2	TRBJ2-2	TGTGCCAGCAGTGAATCGGTGGGGGGGACCGGGGAGCTGTTTTTT	CASSESVGGTGELFF
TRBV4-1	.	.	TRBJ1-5	TGCGCCAGCAGCCAAGAAGGTCTGGTAACGTATCAGCCCCAGCATTTT	CASSQEGLVTYQPQHF
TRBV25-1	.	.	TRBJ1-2	TGTGCCAGCAGCCTTTCGTTCGAGGAAGGCTACACCTTC	CASSLSFEEGYTF
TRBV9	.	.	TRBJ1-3	TGTGCCAGCAGCCCCTCAGGCGCCTACTCTGGAAACACCATATATTTT	CASSPSGAYSGNTIYF
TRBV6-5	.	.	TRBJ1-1	TGTGCCAGCAGTCGTGGGGGGAGTGAGGCTGAAGCTTTCTTT	CASSRGGSEAEAFF
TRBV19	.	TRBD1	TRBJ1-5	TGTGCCAGTAGAAGGGACAGGGGAATAAATCAGCCCCAGCATTTT	CASRRDRGINQPQHF
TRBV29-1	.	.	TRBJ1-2	TGCAGCGTTGACGATGCCCGTTATGGCTACACCTTC	CSVDDARYGYTF
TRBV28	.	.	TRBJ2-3	TGTGCCAGCAGTCCCCGGGGATCCACAGATACGCAGTATTTT	CASSPRGSTDTQYF
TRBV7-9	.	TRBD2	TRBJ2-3	TGTGCCAGCTCCGGACTAGCGGTTACAGATACGCAGTATTTT	CASSGLAVTDTQYF
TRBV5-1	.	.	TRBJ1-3	TGCGCCAGCAGCGAGGGGTACACCATATATTTT	CASSEGYTIYF
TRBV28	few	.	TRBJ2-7	TGTGCCAGCAGTTTATGGCGGGTGAGCTCCTACGAGCAGTACTTC	CASSLWRVSSYEQYF
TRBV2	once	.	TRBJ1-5	TGTGCCAGCAGTGAATCGATGGCGGGGGGAAGCAATCAGCCCCAGCATTTT	CASSESMAGGSNQPQHF
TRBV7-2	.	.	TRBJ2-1	TGTGCCAGCACCAACCCTGGGAATGAGCAGTTCTTC	CASTNPGNEQFF
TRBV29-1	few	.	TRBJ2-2	TGCAGCGTTGCTCACAGAATGAACACCGGGGAGCTGTTTTTT	CSVAHRMNTGELFF
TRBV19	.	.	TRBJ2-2	TGTGCCAGTAGTATAGAAAGGGGGAACACCGGGGAGCTGTTTTTT	CASSIERGNTGELFF
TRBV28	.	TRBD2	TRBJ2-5	TGTGCCAGCAGCTCCTCGCGACTAGCGGGGGTGTACCAAGAGACCCAGTACTTC	CASSSSRLAGVYQETQYF
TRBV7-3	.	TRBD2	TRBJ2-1	TGTGCCAGCAGCCTAGCGGGAGGGTGGAACAATGAGCAGTTCTTC	CASSLAGGWNNEQFF
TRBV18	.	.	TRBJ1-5	TGTGCCAGCTCACCCGGGTATAGCAATCAGCCCCAGCATTTT	CASSPGYSNQPQHF
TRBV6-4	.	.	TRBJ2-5	TGTGCCAGCAGTGACCACCCGGCCCGACGGGTCGGCTTAGGAACCCAAGAGACCCAGTACTTC	CASSDHPARRVGLGTQETQYF
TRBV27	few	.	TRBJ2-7	TGTGCCAGCAGTTCAGACACCACCGGGAAGCAGTACTTC	CASSSDTTGKQYF
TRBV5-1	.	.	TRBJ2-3	TGCGCCAGCAGCCTGGCTGGGGCTGGAACAGATACGCAGTATTTT	CASSLAGAGTDTQYF
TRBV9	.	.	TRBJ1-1	TGTGCCAGCAGCGCCCACGCGGGCGAGAACACTGAAGCTTTCTTT	CASSAHAGENTEAFF
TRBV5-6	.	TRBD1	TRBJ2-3	TGTGCCAGCAGCATTCCCGGGACAGTTTCTAACACAGATACGCAGTATTTT	CASSIPGTVSNTDTQYF
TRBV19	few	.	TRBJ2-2	TGTGCCAGTATGGCCCAGGTCACCACCGGGGAGCTGTTTTTT	CASMAQVTTGELFF
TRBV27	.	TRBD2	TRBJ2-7	TGTGCCAGCAGTCGAGCCCAGCGGGGGTCTCCCGAGCAGTACTTC	CASSRAQRGSPEQYF
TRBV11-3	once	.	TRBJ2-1	TGTGCCAGCAGCCGGACCTGGAGCTCCTACAATGAGCAGTTCTTC	CASSRTWSSYNEQFF
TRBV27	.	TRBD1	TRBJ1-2	TGTGCCAGCAGTTATCGGACAGGGGAGGGTGGCTACACCTTC	CASSYRTGEGGYTF